This TCR beta chain was identified during a study of cytomegalovirus exposure and HLA in healthy donors. Study conclusions and caveats: Sequencing likely caused a cluster of highly shared sequence variants.

Concerning this clone itself: What it recognizes is unknown.

The PCR made use of 60 Vbeta and 13 Jbeta primers. Libraries were prepared by immunoSEQ multiplex PCR; TCRdb keeps only in-frame clonotypes and omits some of them. The sample has 200,000 to 250,000 clones, around four fifths seen once. The clonotype comes from a woman in her thirties or forties in good health and CMV-seronegative. The specimen sequenced was PBMCs.

DNA of the CDR3: TGTGCCAGCAGTCGCCGTCGGGGGGGTACGCAGCCCCAGCATTTT. This codes for CASSRRRGGTQPQHF. The V call is TRBV6-5, the J call TRBJ1-5; a weak D match, TRBD1 (5 bases). The CDR3 runs 15 residues. Per germline, CDR1 MNHEY and CDR2 SVGAGI. Trimming took 5 bases from V and 7 from J, leaving 18 bases between them.